This is a list of T cell receptor beta chains from one sample in a study of T cell responses to AZD1222 COVID-19 vaccine. Method: immunoSEQ multiplex PCR; TCRdb's copy keeps in-frame clones and lacks some. This sample yields 160,000 or so clones, of which 94% are seen a single time; just over 5% belongs to the top ten. Sequenced material: peripheral blood, taken 28 days after the second AZD1222 dose. These TCRs come from an adult who received the AZD1222 COVID-19 vaccine. Both conserved end residues are part of each CDR3. D genes are given only for firm matches. Clone size appears in some rows only: once, few, many, or a class for an expanded clone.

size,V,D,J,CDR3,DNA
NA,TRBV18,TRBD1,TRBJ1-1,CASSPRTGGFDTEAFF,TGTGCCAGCTCACCACGGACAGGGGGGTTTGACACTGAAGCTTTCTTT
NA,TRBV27,TRBD1,TRBJ2-1,CASSLPPHRGQGNEQFF,TGTGCCAGCAGTTTACCCCCCCACAGGGGGCAGGGCAATGAGCAGTTCTTC
NA,TRBV5-8,NA,TRBJ1-1,CASSRRGGEAFF,TGTGCCAGCAGCCGTAGGGGGGGTGAAGCTTTCTTT
NA,TRBV7-8,TRBD2,TRBJ2-1,CASSPRRLAGGQNEQFF,TGTGCCAGCAGCCCAAGAAGACTAGCGGGAGGGCAAAATGAGCAGTTCTTC
once,TRBV12-5,NA,TRBJ2-3,CASGLVGRGGTDTQYF,TGTGCTAGTGGTTTGGTGGGGCGCGGAGGCACAGATACGCAGTATTTT
NA,TRBV5-4,NA,TRBJ2-3,CASSWGGISTDTQYF,TGTGCCAGCAGCTGGGGGGGCATTTCCACAGATACGCAGTATTTT
NA,TRBV19,NA,TRBJ1-1,CASIRYRGGIPEAFF,TGTGCCAGTATTAGGTATCGGGGTGGTATCCCTGAAGCTTTCTTT
NA,TRBV11-2,NA,TRBJ2-1,CASSPFSSHEQFF,TGTGCCAGCAGCCCATTTTCCTCCCATGAGCAGTTCTTC
once,TRBV5-1,NA,TRBJ1-1,CASRTFGGEANTEAFF,TGCGCCAGCCGCACCTTTGGTGGAGAGGCGAACACTGAAGCTTTCTTT
NA,TRBV5-1,TRBD1,TRBJ1-1,CASSEDRGLEAFF,TGCGCCAGCAGCGAGGACAGGGGGCTGGAAGCTTTCTTT
NA,TRBV6-5,TRBD1,TRBJ2-7,CASTLWDRAYF,TGTGCCAGCACCTTGTGGGACAGGGCCTACTTC
NA,TRBV19,TRBD1,TRBJ2-3,CASSIEGTGGADTQYF,TGTGCCAGTAGTATAGAAGGGACAGGGGGAGCAGATACGCAGTATTTT
once,TRBV4-1,NA,TRBJ2-2,CASSQAGNTGELFF,TGCGCCAGCAGCCAAGCTGGCAACACCGGGGAGCTGTTTTTT
NA,TRBV27,NA,TRBJ2-3,CASRTQGTDTQYF,TGTGCCAGCAGAACCCAGGGGACAGATACGCAGTATTTT
NA,TRBV7-3,NA,TRBJ2-4,CASSASGGGAKNIQYF,TGTGCCAGCAGCGCTAGCGGAGGGGGAGCCAAAAACATTCAGTACTTC
NA,TRBV9,TRBD2,TRBJ2-7,CASSTRGGASGNEQYF,TGTGCCAGCAGCACCAGGGGGGGGGCTAGCGGGAACGAGCAGTACTTC
once,TRBV27,TRBD2,TRBJ2-1,CASTFSGSYNEQFF,TGTGCCAGCACTTTTAGCGGGAGCTACAATGAGCAGTTCTTC
NA,TRBV20-1,NA,TRBJ2-5,CSASHGPHQETQYF,TGCAGTGCTAGTCATGGCCCCCACCAAGAGACCCAGTACTTC
NA,TRBV19,NA,TRBJ1-2,CASSIAATNYGYTF,TGTGCCAGTAGTATCGCCGCAACTAACTATGGCTACACCTTC
NA,TRBV20-1,NA,TRBJ2-3,CSATTNPQYF,TGCAGTGCCACGACTAATCCGCAGTATTTT
NA,TRBV6-5,NA,TRBJ2-3,CASSLLDTQYF,TGTGCCAGCAGCCTCTTAGATACGCAGTATTTT
NA,TRBV7-9,NA,TRBJ1-1,CASSFWGNTEAFF,TGTGCCAGCAGCTTCTGGGGTAACACTGAAGCTTTCTTT
NA,TRBV7-8,NA,TRBJ1-2,CASSLGEVRSYGYTF,TGTGCCAGCAGCTTGGGGGAGGTCCGGAGCTATGGCTACACCTTC
NA,TRBV28,TRBD1,TRBJ1-2,CASRTGGGYGYTF,TGTGCCAGCAGAACAGGGGGAGGGTATGGCTACACCTTC
NA,TRBV28,NA,TRBJ2-7,CATTQGRLSSRYEQYF,TGTGCCACTACCCAGGGGAGACTTAGCTCCCGCTACGAGCAGTACTTC
NA,TRBV5-1,NA,TRBJ1-4,CASSWGLTPLKYNEKLFF,TGCGCCAGCAGCTGGGGTTTGACACCGCTAAAGTATAATGAAAAACTGTTTTTT
NA,TRBV7-9,NA,TRBJ1-6,CASSQGGGKSNSPLHF,TGTGCCAGCAGCCAGGGAGGGGGTAAAAGTAATTCACCCCTCCACTTT
NA,TRBV18,NA,TRBJ2-4,CASSPPVGGGANIQYF,TGTGCCAGCTCACCACCGGTAGGGGGAGGCGCAAACATTCAGTACTTC
few,TRBV7-9,NA,TRBJ2-3,CASSLEGLSSTDTQYF,TGTGCCAGCAGCTTGGAGGGCTTATCGAGCACAGATACGCAGTATTTT
NA,TRBV6-5,NA,TRBJ2-3,CASRSDTQYF,TGTGCCAGCAGATCAGATACGCAGTATTTT
NA,TRBV6-1,NA,TRBJ1-2,CASSERTYGYTF,TGTGCCAGCAGTGAGAGAACCTATGGCTACACCTTC
NA,TRBV11-2,NA,TRBJ1-6,CASSVRDPYNSPLHF,TGTGCCAGCAGCGTCCGGGACCCATATAATTCACCCCTCCACTTT
NA,TRBV30,NA,TRBJ2-1,CAWSEYNEQFF,TGTGCCTGGAGCGAGTACAATGAGCAGTTCTTC
NA,TRBV9,NA,TRBJ2-6,CASSPRTGLGANVLTF,TGTGCCAGCAGTCCGCGAACTGGGCTGGGGGCCAACGTCCTGACTTTC
NA,TRBV18,NA,TRBJ2-3,CASSPQAGLGTDTQYF,TGTGCCAGCTCACCCCAAGCGGGTTTGGGCACAGATACGCAGTATTTT
NA,TRBV6-5,NA,TRBJ2-1,CASSYGSRNEQFF,TGTGCCAGCAGTTACGGGAGCCGGAATGAGCAGTTCTTC
NA,TRBV6-5,NA,TRBJ1-1,CASSYGAGGTEAFF,TGTGCCAGCAGTTACGGAGCCGGGGGCACTGAAGCTTTCTTT
NA,TRBV14,NA,TRBJ1-4,CASSLRPGWGATNEKLFF,TGTGCCAGCAGCCTCCGGCCCGGTTGGGGGGCGACTAATGAAAAACTGTTTTTT
NA,TRBV7-9,NA,TRBJ2-1,CASSFSNSGGSYNEQFF,TGTGCCAGCAGCTTTTCCAACAGTGGAGGCTCCTACAATGAGCAGTTCTTC
NA,TRBV7-3,TRBD2,TRBJ2-2,CASSRGLAGSGELFF,TGTGCCAGCAGCAGAGGACTAGCGGGGTCCGGGGAGCTGTTTTTT
NA,TRBV27,NA,TRBJ1-4,CASSSLSGRREKLFF,TGTGCCAGCAGTTCCCTCTCAGGGCGACGGGAAAAACTGTTTTTT
NA,TRBV24-1,NA,TRBJ1-5,CATSTAKGQPQHF,TGTGCCACCTCAACAGCTAAGGGTCAGCCCCAGCATTTT
NA,TRBV6-5,TRBD2,TRBJ2-7,CASSYLVGLATYEQYF,TGTGCCAGCAGTTACTTAGTGGGACTAGCCACCTACGAGCAGTACTTC
NA,TRBV27,NA,TRBJ2-2,CASSLRSGNTGELFF,TGTGCCAGCAGTTTAAGATCTGGGAACACCGGGGAGCTGTTTTTT